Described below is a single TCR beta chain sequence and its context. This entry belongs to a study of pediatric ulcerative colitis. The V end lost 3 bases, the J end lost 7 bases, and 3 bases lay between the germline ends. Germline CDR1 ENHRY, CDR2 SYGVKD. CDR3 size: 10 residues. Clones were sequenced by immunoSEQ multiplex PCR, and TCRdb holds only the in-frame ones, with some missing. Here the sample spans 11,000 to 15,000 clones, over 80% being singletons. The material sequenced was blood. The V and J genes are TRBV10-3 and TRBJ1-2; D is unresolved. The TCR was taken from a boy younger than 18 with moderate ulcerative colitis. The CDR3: CAISEGGYTF. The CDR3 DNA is TGTGCCATCAGTGAAGGTGGCTACACCTTC.